The 5 T cell receptor beta chains below come from one sample, sequenced in a study of blood T cells in healthy people across ages. Primers used in a second PCR of about 7 to 12 cycles were a sample-barcoded 5' primer and a J-beta primer mix. One entry per CDR3 protein results from TCRdb running MiXCR on the 5' RACE reads. Counted here are approximately 490,000 distinct CDR3 sequences, less than 25% occurring once; the ten biggest clones make up 7.5% to 9%. This sample was shared with a second study, whose subject was T cells of mothers and their children.

Sequencing was carried out using blood. The receptor source for this set is a boy younger than 18 in good health.

This clonotype was seen only a few times. The V call is TRBV19, the J call TRBJ2-5; D remains unclear. CDR1 LNHDA and CDR2 SQIVND come from the germline V gene (reference sequence). V was pared by 5 bases and J by 1 base, with 11 bases between. The CDR3 totals 14 residues. The CDR3 DNA sequence: TGTGCCAGTAGTCCCCCGGGCTTCCAAGAGACCCAGTACTTC. Translating gives CASSPPGFQETQYF.

Remarks on this clonotype: One junction end disagrees with the germline gene, perhaps due to a read error. The chain joins TRBV28 to TRBJ2-2; 16 nucleotides agree with TRBD2. This CDR3 is 17 amino acids long. CDR1 and CDR2 from the germline V gene are MDHEN and SYDVKM. The CDR3 bases are TGTGCCAGCACGGGACTAGCGGGAGGGCGTGACACCGGGGAGCTGTCTTTT. Amino acid sequence: CASTGLAGGRDTGELSF.

As concerns this clonotype: This likely comes from a read error, as the CDR3 has no conserved phenylalanine or tryptophan at its end. The gene calls are TRBV10-3 and TRBJ2-1; 8 nucleotides align to TRBD2. The CDR3 is 15 residues long. Unmatched junction bases numbered 3, after V lost 3 bases and J lost 2 bases. The V gene's germline CDR1 is ENHRY and CDR2 SYGVKD. This CDR3 is CAISEPGLAYNEQFL. CDR3 in DNA: TGTGCCATCAGTGAACCGGGACTAGCCTACAATGAGCAGTTCCTC.

The V and J genes are TRBV5-5 and TRBJ1-4, with 7 bases aligning to TRBD1. V dropped 4 bases and J dropped 0; count of bases not matched to a gene: 6. Germline V gene data show CDR1 as SGHKS and CDR2 as YYEKEE (reference sequence). CDR3 length: 16 residues. DNA of the CDR3: TGTGCCAGCAGCGGGACAGTGCAAGCAACTAATGAAAAACTGTTTTTT. This gives the protein CASSGTVQATNEKLFF.

The chain recombines TRBV7-8 with TRBJ2-1; 9 positions agree with TRBD2. In germline, CDR1 is SGHVS, CDR2 FQNEAQ. Unmatched junction bases numbered 9, after V lost 1 base and J lost 8 bases. The CDR3 is 16 amino acids. CDR3 in DNA: TGTGCCAGCAGCTTAGTCGCCCCAGGCGGGGGGGATGAGCAGTTCTTC. The encoded protein is CASSLVAPGGGDEQFF.